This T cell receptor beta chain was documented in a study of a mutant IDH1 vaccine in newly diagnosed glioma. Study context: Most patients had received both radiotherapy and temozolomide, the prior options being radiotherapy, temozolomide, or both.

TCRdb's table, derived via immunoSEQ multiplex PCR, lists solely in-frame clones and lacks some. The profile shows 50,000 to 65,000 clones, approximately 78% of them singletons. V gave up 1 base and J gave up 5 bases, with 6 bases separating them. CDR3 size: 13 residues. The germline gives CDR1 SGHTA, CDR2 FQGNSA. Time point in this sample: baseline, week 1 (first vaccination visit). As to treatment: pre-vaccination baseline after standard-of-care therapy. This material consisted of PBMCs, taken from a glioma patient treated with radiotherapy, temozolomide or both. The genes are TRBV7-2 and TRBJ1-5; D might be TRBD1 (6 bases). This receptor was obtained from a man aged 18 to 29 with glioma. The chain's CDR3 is CASSLEGDQPQHF. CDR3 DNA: TGTGCCAGCAGCTTAGAGGGGGATCAGCCCCAGCATTTT.